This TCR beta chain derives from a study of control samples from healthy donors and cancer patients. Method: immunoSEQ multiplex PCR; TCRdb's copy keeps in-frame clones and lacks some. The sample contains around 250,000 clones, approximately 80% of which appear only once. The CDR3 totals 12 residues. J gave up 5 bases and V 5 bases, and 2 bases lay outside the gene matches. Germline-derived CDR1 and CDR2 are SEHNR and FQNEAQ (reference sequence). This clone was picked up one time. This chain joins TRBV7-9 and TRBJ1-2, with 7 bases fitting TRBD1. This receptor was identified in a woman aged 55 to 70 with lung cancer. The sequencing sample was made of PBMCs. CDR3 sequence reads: CASSQTGYGYTF. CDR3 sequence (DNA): TGTGCCAGCAGCCAGACAGGGTATGGCTACACCTTC.